This TCR beta chain was recovered during a study of post-analysis software for immune sequencing data. Notes on the study in general: F measure clustering grouped samples strongly by preparation batch. In patients, 4 to 6 TRBV segments were more frequent than in controls, with TRBV5-6, TRBV5-1 and TRBV20-1 among them.

Incorporated into the TCR beta cDNA libraries were unique molecular identifiers, which served to reduce PCR and sequencing biases. Starting from roughly 1 to 10 million T cells, the study yielded 450,000 to 500,000 cDNA molecules. TCRdb recomputed calls from the PCR reads with MiXCR, one row per CDR3 protein. The table shows a few hundred thousand distinct CDR3 sequences, with approximately 45% occurring only once. V was clipped by 4 bases and J by 6 bases, with 16 bases between them. The CDR3 spans 14 residues. CDR1 is MDHEN and CDR2 is SYDVKM in the germline V gene. This clonotype has a single count. Its antigen is as yet unknown.

The sequenced material came from blood. This receptor was taken from a girl aged 5 to 17 with multiple sclerosis. The genes are TRBV28 and TRBJ2-7; maybe TRBD2 (6 bases). The CDR3 DNA is TGTGCCAGCAGTTGCCCGGGGCAGGGAGGCGAGCAGTACTTC. This encodes CASSCPGQGGEQYF.